The 32 T cell receptor beta chains reported below all come from one sample, sequenced in a study of blood T cells in healthy people across ages. Through a sample-barcoded 5' primer and a J-beta primer mix, a second PCR was run for roughly 6 to 12 cycles. TCRdb itself ran the 5' RACE reads through MiXCR, one entry per CDR3 protein. The table has 600,000 to 800,000 distinct CDR3 sequences, under 65% seen once. Sequenced: blood. Receptors were obtained from a woman older than 75 in good health.

This clonotype showed up many times. The chain is built from TRBV6-5 and TRBJ2-1; D remains unclear. V was clipped by 0 bases and J by 4 bases, with 10 bases between them. Germline V gives CDR1 MNHEY, CDR2 SVGAGI. The CDR3 length is 15 residues. The CDR3 here is CASSYSRPEYNEQFF. The CDR3 region has the DNA TGTGCCAGCAGTTACTCGAGACCAGAATACAATGAGCAGTTCTTC.

The chain combines TRBV9 with TRBJ2-5; TRBD1 matches 7 bases. CDR1 and CDR2 (germline): SGDLS, YYNGEE. The CDR3 extends over 15 amino acids. With 0 bases clipped from V and 4 bases from J, the junction kept 6 bases outside the gene matches. Written as DNA, the CDR3 is TGTGCCAGCAGCGTAGTGACAGGGAGTCGAGAGACCCAGTACTTC. This sequence encodes CASSVVTGSRETQYF.

This chain uses TRBV28 with TRBJ2-3; D is uncertain. Germline V gives CDR1 MDHEN, CDR2 SYDVKM. Trimming removed 7 bases from V and 0 bases from J, with 11 bases in between. There are 14 residues in the CDR3. CDR3 sequence: CASKGIVSTDTQYF. For the CDR3, the DNA is TGTGCCAGCAAGGGCATTGTCAGCACAGATACGCAGTATTTT.

This chain joins TRBV7-9 and TRBJ1-1; possibly TRBD1 for D (5 bases). Germline CDR1 is SEHNR and CDR2 is FQNEAQ (reference sequence). Between the trimmed V and J ends, which lost 2 bases and 2 bases, there was a span of 9 bases. CDR3 length: 14 residues. CDR3 protein: CASSLWGTNTEAFF. CDR3 DNA: TGTGCCAGCAGCTTATGGGGGACTAACACTGAAGCTTTCTTT.

The rearrangement joins TRBV25-1 to TRBJ1-4; maybe TRBD1 (5 bases). CDR3 length: 15 residues. The V and J ends lost 1 base and 7 bases respectively, with 13 bases between them. CDR1 and CDR2 (germline): MGHDK, SYGVNS. CDR3 nucleotide sequence: TGTGCCAGCAGTGAATGGGAGGGGATAGGTGAAAAACTGTTTTTT. This translates into CASSEWEGIGEKLFF. The full variable domain, its missing parts supplied by reference TRBV25-1 and TRBJ1-4, is EADIYQTPRYLVIGTGKKITLECSQTMGHDKMYWYQQDPGMELHLIHYSYGVNSTEKGDLSSESTVSRIRTEHFPLTLESARPSHTSQYLCASSEWEGIGEKLFFGSGTQLSVL.

The CDR3 reads CATGPSSHTGELFF. In DNA, the CDR3 is TGCGCCACAGGACCTAGCTCCCACACCGGGGAGCTGTTTTTT. The V gene is TRBV10-2, the J gene TRBJ2-2, with D possibly matching TRBD2 (5 bases). The V and J ends lost 10 bases and 3 bases respectively, with 15 bases between them. Germline V gene data show CDR1 as WSHSY and CDR2 as SAAADI. CDR3 length equals 14 residues.

The chain carries TRBV12-3 or TRBV12-4 and TRBJ2-4; D call uncertain. The J call may be incorrect, as the DNA end agrees better with TRBJ2-7. This CDR3 is built from 12 residues. CDR3 DNA: TGTGCCAGCAGTTATGTGCGGTACGAGCAGTACTTC. Its translation: CASSYVRYEQYF.

The chain couples TRBV24-1 to TRBJ2-1; 7 bases agree with TRBD1. This CDR3 region has 13 residues. CDR1 is KGHDR, CDR2 SFDVKD, per germline. V lost 10 bases to trimming and J lost 8 bases; unmatched junction nucleotides: 10. DNA of the CDR3: TGTGCCACTGGCCCAGGGGGATTCGATGAGCAGTTCTTC. It encodes CATGPGGFDEQFF.

A remark on this clonotype: A much larger clone differs by one base, so this may be a read error. The chain joins TRBV5-1 to TRBJ1-2; TRBD1 aligns across 9 bases. J lost 10 bases, V lost 4 bases, and 8 bases had no gene match. Germline V gene data show CDR1 as SGHRS and CDR2 as YFSETQ. The CDR3 consists of 13 residues. In DNA, the CDR3 is TGCGCCAGCAGCGCAGAGACAGGGGGTGACTACACCTTC. This encodes CASSAETGGDYTF.

Worth noting for this clonotype: This may come from a read error, since a much larger clone is one base off. The chain joins TRBV6-5 to TRBJ1-1; 9 bases map to TRBD1. The CDR3 consists of 16 residues. CDR1 is MNHEY, CDR2 SVGAGI, per germline. CDR3 bases: TGTGCCAGCAGTTACTTGTGGACAGGGGTGAACGCTGAAGCTTTCTTT. Translated, it gives CASSYLWTGVNAEAFF.

This clonotype was observed a few times. The rearrangement links TRBV7-2 to TRBJ2-2; 7 bases fit TRBD1. The CDR3 contains 15 residues. J gave up 6 bases and V 2 bases, and 6 bases lay outside the gene matches. Germline CDR1 is SGHTA and CDR2 is FQGNSA. CDR3 sequence (DNA): TGTGCCAGCAGCTTACAGACAGGGAGTTCCGGGGAGCTGTTTTTT. Amino acid sequence: CASSLQTGSSGELFF.

In the case of this clonotype: This likely comes from a read error, as the CDR3 has no conserved phenylalanine or tryptophan at its end. This chain connects TRBV10-3 to TRBJ2-1; D is unresolved. The CDR3 is 13 amino acids. V was trimmed by 11 bases and J by 8 bases, leaving 19 bases between them. Germline V lookup: CDR1 ENHRY, CDR2 SYGVKD. The DNA of the CDR3 is TGTGCCTCATGTCCGGAGCCCCTGGATGAGCAGTTCTAC. Its protein is CASCPEPLDEQFY.

The chain uses TRBV5-1 and TRBJ2-1; TRBD1 is a possible D gene (6 bases). Trimming stripped 2 bases from V and 8 bases from J, with 17 bases between. The germline V gene encodes CDR1 SGHRS and CDR2 YFSETQ. The CDR3 loop spans 15 amino acids. CDR3: CASSLRQDLSYEQFF. The CDR3 DNA is TGCGCCAGCAGCTTACGACAGGACCTCTCATATGAGCAGTTCTTC. The full variable domain, completed using reference TRBV5-1 and TRBJ2-1, is KAGVTQTPRYLIKTRGQQVTLSCSPISGHRSVSWYQQTPGQGLQFLFEYFSETQRNKGNFPGRFSGRQFSNSRSEMNVSTLELGDSALYLCASSLRQDLSYEQFFGPGTRLTVL.

The chain employs TRBV28 and TRBJ2-4; 9 bases align to TRBD1. The DNA matches TRBJ2-7 better at its end, which makes the J call doubtful. This CDR3 comprises 13 residues. Looked up from germline, CDR1 is MDHEN and CDR2 is SYDVKM. CDR3 nucleotides: TGTGCCACCACCGGGACAGGGCTTAACGAGCAGTACTTC. The encoded protein is CATTGTGLNEQYF.

This clonotype was seen at least ten times. J is TRBJ2-5 and V is TRBV20-1, with D possibly being TRBD1 or TRBD2 (6 bases each). From germline, CDR1 is DFQATT and CDR2 SNEGSKA (reference sequence). The CDR3 length is 13 residues. CDR3 nucleotide sequence: TGCAGCCCGAAGGGGGACTCTCAAGAGACCCAGTACTTC. Encoded protein: CSPKGDSQETQYF.

This clonotype was seen a handful of times. Being one base from a much bigger clone, this may be a read error. The chain links TRBV6-6 to TRBJ2-5; 9 bases match TRBD2. This CDR3 region has 15 residues. Trimming cost V 2 bases and J 4 bases; bases outside gene matches: 5. The germline CDR1 and CDR2 sequences are MNHNY and SVGAGI (reference sequence). In nucleotides, the CDR3 is TGTGCCAGCAGTTACGCGAGACTAGCGGTAGAGACCCAGTACTTC. Encoded protein: CASSYARLAVETQYF.

This clonotype was counted many times. The V gene is TRBV18, the J gene TRBJ2-3, with 7 bases fitting TRBD1. CDR1 is KGHSH, CDR2 LQKENI, per germline. The length of the CDR3 is 16 residues. The V gene end was trimmed by 3 bases and the J gene end by 5 bases; junction bases not matched to a gene: 11. Here the CDR3 DNA reads TGTGCCAGCTCACCCGGACAGGCCGCTCGGGGAGATACGCAGTATTTT. Protein sequence: CASSPGQAARGDTQYF.

The CDR3 DNA reads TGTGCCAGCAGAACCGGGACAGGGGGTTTTTCAGATGGCTACACCTTC. It translates to CASRTGTGGFSDGYTF. This chain joins TRBV25-1 and TRBJ1-2, with TRBD1 identical over 11 bases. Germline V gene data show CDR1 as MGHDK and CDR2 as SYGVNS. V shed 6 bases, J shed 6 bases, and the junction held 12 bases outside the gene matches. This CDR3 spans 16 amino acids.

The chain has TRBV2 and TRBJ1-4; no firm D call. V was pared by 4 bases and J by 8 bases, with 11 bases between. The CDR3 has 13 amino acids. CDR1 is SNHLY and CDR2 is FYNNEI in the germline V gene. CDR3 sequence (DNA): TGTGCCAGCAGTGTTAACATGGGGGAAAAACTGTTTTTT. Protein sequence: CASSVNMGEKLFF.

The chain employs TRBV20-1 and TRBJ2-1; D is perhaps TRBD1 (5 bases). Germline lookup yields CDR1 DFQATT and CDR2 SNEGSKA (reference sequence). The ends were cut back, 6 bases at V and 7 bases at J, with 25 bases in the middle. The CDR3 is 16 amino acids. CDR3 bases: TGCAGTGCCCCTAGGGGTCGCGATCCACAAGGGAATGAGCAGTTCTTC. The encoded protein is CSAPRGRDPQGNEQFF.

The genes are TRBV12-3 or TRBV12-4 and TRBJ1-1; 8 bases match TRBD1. V shed 5 bases, J shed 4 bases, and the junction held 9 bases outside the gene matches. The CDR3 has 15 residues. Here the CDR3 DNA reads TGTGCCAGCAGTCCTCGACAGGGGTTTGCCACTGAAGCTTTCTTT. This sequence encodes CASSPRQGFATEAFF.

The chain carries TRBV7-8 and TRBJ2-1; 16 nucleotides match TRBD2. CDR1 and CDR2 (germline): SGHVS, FQNEAQ. This CDR3 has 13 residues. Losses at the gene ends were 7 bases for V and 10 bases for J; bases not matched to a gene: 1. CDR3 loop: CASTGLAGGEQFF. The CDR3 DNA is TGTGCCAGCACGGGACTAGCGGGAGGGGAGCAGTTCTTC. The full variable domain, rest sourced from reference TRBV7-8 and TRBJ2-1, is GAGVSQSPRYKVAKRGQDVALRCDPISGHVSLFWYQQALGQGPEFLTYFQNEAQLDKSGLPSDRFFAERPEGSVSTLKIQRTQQEDSAVYLCASTGLAGGEQFFGPGTRLTVL.

The chain uses TRBV28 and TRBJ2-1, with D perhaps matching TRBD1 (6 bases). CDR1 is MDHEN and CDR2 is SYDVKM in the germline V gene. The CDR3 has 13 residues. V dropped 9 bases and J dropped 9 bases, with 18 bases sitting between them. For the CDR3, the DNA is TGTGCCAGTTGGGGGCTACCCCGCGGTGAGCAGTTCTTC. It specifies CASWGLPRGEQFF.

This clonotype has ten or more counts. The V call is TRBV20-1, the J call TRBJ2-5; a possible D gene is TRBD2 (6 bases). This CDR3 is built from 14 residues. Germline-derived CDR1 and CDR2 are DFQATT and SNEGSKA (reference sequence). The CDR3 is CSLPGRGLLETQYF. CDR3 nucleotides: TGCAGCCTCCCGGGGCGGGGACTTCTGGAGACCCAGTACTTC.

This clonotype came up many times. The chain has TRBV6-1 and TRBJ2-1, with TRBD1 matching 7 bases. J gave up 5 bases and V 7 bases, and 11 bases lay outside the gene matches. Germline CDR1 and CDR2: MNHNS and SASEGT. CDR3 length equals 15 residues. The CDR3, as DNA: TGTGCCAGCACCGAACGGGACAGACAAGACAATGAGCAGTTCTTC. This sequence encodes CASTERDRQDNEQFF.

This clonotype was counted between two and nine times. V is TRBV14 and J is TRBJ2-3, with 8 bases that match TRBD1. After removal of 5 bases from V and 1 base from J, the junction contained 8 bases not matched to a gene. Per the germline V gene, CDR1 is SGHDN and CDR2 is FVKESK. This CDR3 is 16 amino acids long. The CDR3 loop is CASSTLGQGGTDTQYF. DNA for the CDR3: TGTGCCAGCAGCACGTTAGGACAGGGTGGCACAGATACGCAGTATTTT.

There are a few counts of this clonotype. This chain links TRBV29-1 with TRBJ1-3; 10 bases agree with TRBD1. V trimming: 7 bases; J trimming: 4 bases; junction bases outside the gene matches: 4. The CDR3 has 13 amino acids. Germline V gene lookup returns CDR1 SQVTM and CDR2 ANQGSEA. The CDR3 coding sequence is TGCAGCGCTCCGGGACAGGGGGGAAACACCATATATTTT. It encodes CSAPGQGGNTIYF.

J is TRBJ1-2 and V is TRBV28, with 7 nucleotides matching TRBD1. J lost 6 bases, V lost 1 base, and 8 bases had no gene match. CDR1 MDHEN and CDR2 SYDVKM come from the germline V gene. This CDR3 has 15 amino acids. The chain's CDR3 is CASSLYPIGGHGYTF. In DNA form, the CDR3 reads TGTGCCAGCAGTTTATACCCGATAGGGGGCCATGGCTACACCTTC.

Details on this clonotype: A single base separates this from a much larger clone, so it may be a read error. This chain links TRBV29-1 with TRBJ1-2, with 7 positions matching TRBD1. The germline V gene encodes CDR1 SQVTM and CDR2 ANQGSEA. Germline trimming cut 0 bases from V and 9 bases from J; bases unmatched to any gene: 19. The CDR3 is made up of 17 amino acids. CDR3 region: CSVEDRRTGATRSSYTF. As DNA, the CDR3 is TGCAGCGTTGAAGATCGGAGAACAGGGGCCACTCGGTCGAGCTACACCTTC.

This clonotype showed up just once. Relative to the germline gene, one junction end is altered; a read error may explain this. The rearrangement uses TRBV3-1 and TRBJ2-1, with 8 positions matching TRBD2. Germline CDR1 LGHDT, CDR2 YNNKEL (reference sequence). The CDR3 has 15 amino acids. The chain's CDR3 is CASSQETGGPHEQFF. In DNA, the CDR3 is TGTGCTAGCAGCCAAGAGACGGGGGGGCCTCATGAGCAGTTCTTC.

This clonotype was counted between two and nine times. This chain joins TRBV6-5 and TRBJ1-5, with D possibly TRBD1 on 6 matching bases. The CDR3 runs to 14 residues. Trimming left V 8 bases short and J 0 bases short, with 11 bases between. The germline gives CDR1 MNHEY, CDR2 SVGAGI. The CDR3 sequence: CASGRDISNQPQHF. The DNA of the CDR3 is TGTGCCAGCGGACGGGACATTAGCAATCAGCCCCAGCATTTT.

With regard to this clonotype: One end of the junction fails to match germline, which may point to a read error. The DNA for the CDR3 is TGTGCCAGCAGTGTGGGGTCCCTCTACGGGCAGTACTTC. Amino acids: CASSVGSLYGQYF. The rearrangement links TRBV5-8 to TRBJ2-7; no firm D call. This CDR3 is built from 13 residues. From germline, CDR1 is SGHTS and CDR2 YDEGEE.